These T cell receptor beta chains were read from a single sample in a study of blood T cell repertoires in COVID-19. Some clones are missing from TCRdb's copy, which holds only in-frame ones; the method was immunoSEQ multiplex PCR. The data show about 6,400 clones, around 84% seen once. The sample taken for sequencing was peripheral blood. These TCRs come from a human donor with active COVID-19. The donor label of this sample is uncertain. Both conserved end residues are part of each CDR3.

j_gene | v_gene | CDR3aa
TRBJ2-7 | TRBV6-5 | CASTERDRGYEQYF
TRBJ2-4 | TRBV19 | CASSFSGGKNIQYF
TRBJ2-7 | TRBV5-4 | CASSPGQGAIAYEQYF
TRBJ1-1 | TRBV5-1 | CASSRDRARSTEAFF
TRBJ1-1 | TRBV4-1 | CASSRRGGAPEAFF
TRBJ2-1 | TRBV5-1 | CASRLPSGAYNEQFF
TRBJ1-2 | TRBV27 | CASSSAVALFLNYGYTF
TRBJ2-1 | TRBV20-1 | CSASTGGTGNEQFF
TRBJ1-4 | TRBV10-3 | CAISPGQGNEKLFF
TRBJ2-7 | TRBV13 | CASSYRTGGVEQYF
TRBJ2-1 | TRBV6-8 | CASSCGLARGYEQFF
TRBJ1-5 | TRBV3-1/TRBV3-2 | CASSQDREQPQHF
TRBJ2-5 | TRBV7-9 | CASRIWTSGETQYF
TRBJ1-2 | TRBV20-1 | CSASGTGDYGYTF
TRBJ1-5 | TRBV6-6 | CASSIPTGPSNQPQHF
TRBJ1-4 | TRBV14 | CASSTGQTNEKLFF
TRBJ1-5 | TRBV7-6 | CASSLVGDNTQPQHF
TRBJ1-6 | TRBV30 | CAWRGQRNSPLHF
TRBJ1-5 | TRBV28 | CASWPSLRGRNQPQHF
TRBJ2-1 | TRBV5-1 | CASSLQRGDNEQFF
TRBJ2-1 | TRBV5-3 | CARSLARDLGGRSSYNEQFF
TRBJ2-7 | TRBV19 | CASSMGTGLYEQYF
TRBJ1-6 | TRBV5-1 | CASSLVTPGGSIHPLHF